The T cell receptor (beta chain) described here comes from a study of T cell changes during pregnancy in multiple sclerosis. The CDR3 has 18 amino acids. Trimming removed 3 bases at V and 0 bases at J, with 19 bases between. Germline assignment: CDR1 KGHSH and CDR2 LQKENI. Clones were read by immunoSEQ multiplex PCR, and TCRdb kept only the in-frame ones, dropping some. Seen here are 45,000 to 50,000 clones, around 93% observed once, and the top ten hold around 4%. The chain links TRBV18 to TRBJ2-3, with D possibly matching TRBD2 (6 bases). This sequence was found in a female donor with multiple sclerosis, enrolled in a pregnancy study. The source material was CD8+ T cells from peripheral blood mononuclear cells, sampled in the first trimester of pregnancy. The CDR3, as DNA: TGTGCCAGCTCACCGGTCGGCGGGACCTATACTAGCACAGATACGCAGTATTTT. Its protein product is CASSPVGGTYTSTDTQYF.